The 14 T cell receptor beta chains below all came from one sample that was sequenced in a study of blood T cell repertoires in COVID-19. Method: immunoSEQ multiplex PCR; TCRdb's copy keeps in-frame clones and lacks some. There are about 260,000 clones in the sample; approximately 89% occur only once, and around a tenth lies in the top ten. Specimen: peripheral blood. The origin of the receptors is a man aged 35 to 55 who had recovered from COVID-19.

The V gene is TRBV5-1, the J gene TRBJ2-1, with 7 bases matching TRBD2. Germline CDR1 is SGHRS and CDR2 is YFSETQ. V lost 1 base to trimming and J lost 12 bases; unmatched junction nucleotides: 13. The CDR3 consists of 15 residues. The DNA of the CDR3 is TGCGCCAGCAGCTTGTCCGGGAGCGGGGAAAGAGGGCAGTTCTTC. Encoded protein: CASSLSGSGERGQFF.

This clone was seen more than once but under ten times. V is TRBV2 and J is TRBJ2-3, with 8 bases identical to TRBD1. Germline V lookup: CDR1 SNHLY, CDR2 FYNNEI. After removal of 2 bases from V and 3 bases from J, the junction contained 10 bases not matched to a gene. The CDR3 length is 17 residues. In nucleotides, the CDR3 is TGTGCCAGCAGTGAAAACAGGGGGAGGAGGAGTACAGATACGCAGTATTTT. It specifies CASSENRGRRSTDTQYF.

The chain links TRBV7-2 to TRBJ2-1; unclear D gene. The CDR3 length is 13 residues. Looked up from germline, CDR1 is SGHTA and CDR2 is FQGNSA. Trimming removed 5 bases from V and 3 bases from J, with 8 bases in between. CDR3 sequence reads: CASSPRHYNEQFF. The CDR3 nucleotides read TGTGCCAGCAGCCCGAGACACTACAATGAGCAGTTCTTC.

The chain combines TRBV2 with TRBJ2-7, with 8 bases fitting TRBD1. The junction had 4 bases not matched to a gene; V was cut back by 3 bases and J by 0 bases. This CDR3 spans 15 amino acids. CDR1 is SNHLY, CDR2 FYNNEI, per germline. The CDR3 nucleotides are TGTGCCAGCAGTGAGAGCAGGGGGCTCTCCTACGAGCAGTACTTC. Its protein is CASSESRGLSYEQYF.

V is TRBV18 and J is TRBJ2-6, with a weak D call TRBD2 (5 bases). Germline values: CDR1 KGHSH, CDR2 LQKENI. The CDR3 length is 18 residues. The V and J ends lost 3 bases and 0 bases respectively, with 15 bases between them. The CDR3 here is CASSPYGLTDSGANVLTF. CDR3 nucleotide sequence: TGTGCCAGCTCACCCTATGGACTGACGGACTCTGGGGCCAACGTCCTGACTTTC.

The chain is built from TRBV5-6 and TRBJ2-2; maybe TRBD1 (5 bases). The V and J ends lost 10 bases and 3 bases respectively, with 16 bases between them. The CDR3 runs to 14 residues. Germline assignment: CDR1 SGHDT and CDR2 YYEEEE. Here the CDR3 reads CAARGRADTGELFF. CDR3 nucleotide sequence: TGTGCCGCCCGCGGCAGGGCGGACACCGGGGAGCTGTTTTTT.

The chain joins TRBV6-1 to TRBJ2-3, with 13 bases lining up with TRBD2. This CDR3 has 17 residues. The germline V gene has CDR1 MNHNS and CDR2 SASEGT. The J segment lost 4 bases and the V segment lost 6 bases, leaving 10 bases of the junction unmatched. CDR3 protein: CASSELAGGPRADTQYF. Here the CDR3 DNA reads TGTGCCAGCAGCGAACTAGCGGGAGGGCCAAGGGCAGATACGCAGTATTTT.

The chain carries TRBV5-6 and TRBJ1-6; TRBD1 matches 9 bases. CDR1 SGHDT and CDR2 YYEEEE come from the germline V gene. This CDR3 is built from 15 residues. After removal of 5 bases from V and 9 bases from J, the junction contained 9 bases not matched to a gene. For the CDR3, the DNA is TGTGCCAGCAGGACACTGGACAGGGGAGGTTCACCCCTCCACTTT. The encoded protein is CASRTLDRGGSPLHF.

The V gene is TRBV6-2 or TRBV6-3, the J gene TRBJ2-3, with D perhaps TRBD1 (6 bases). Germline assignment: CDR1 MNHEY and CDR2 SVGEGT. CDR3 size: 15 residues. The ends were cut back, 6 bases at V and 3 bases at J, with 16 bases in the middle. Here the CDR3 DNA reads TGTGCCAGCAGCTATATACAGGGAAGGACAGATACGCAGTATTTT. Translated, it gives CASSYIQGRTDTQYF.

The rearrangement uses TRBV19 and TRBJ2-5, with 12 bases aligning to TRBD2. CDR3 length equals 15 residues. The germline V gene has CDR1 LNHDA and CDR2 SQIVND (reference sequence). Germline trimming cut 5 bases from V and 9 bases from J; bases unmatched to any gene: 10. This chain's CDR3 is CASSSRTSGVQAQYF. The CDR3 DNA follows: TGTGCCAGTAGTTCGCGGACTAGCGGGGTCCAGGCCCAGTACTTC.

The rearrangement links TRBV11-2 to TRBJ1-2; 7 bases are a match to TRBD1. The germline V gene encodes CDR1 SGHAT and CDR2 FQNNGV. V shed 4 bases and J 8 bases; nucleotides not matched to a gene: 10. The CDR3 has 14 residues. In nucleotides, the CDR3 is TGTGCCAGCAGCTCAGGGACAGCTCCGAGAGGCTACACCTTC. Translated: CASSSGTAPRGYTF.

V usage is TRBV11-3 and J usage is TRBJ1-1, with D perhaps matching TRBD1 (5 bases). Trimming removed 5 bases from V and 5 bases from J, with 12 bases in between. The CDR3 totals 13 residues. Germline CDR1 is SGHNT and CDR2 is YENEEA. CDR3 nucleotides: TGTGCCAGCAGCCCGCGACAGACGACTGAAGCTTTCTTT. Translating it yields CASSPRQTTEAFF. The entire variable domain, with the rest obtained from reference TRBV11-3 and TRBJ1-1, is as follows: EAGVVQSPRYKIIEKKQPVAFWCNPISGHNTLYWYLQNLGQGPELLIRYENEEAVDDSQLPKDRFSAERLKGVDSTLKIQPAELGDSAVYLCASSPRQTTEAFFGQGTRLTVV.

This chain links TRBV9 with TRBJ2-1; D gene ambiguous. Germline CDR1 reads SGDLS; CDR2 reads YYNGEE. V was shortened by 1 base and J by 0 bases, with 11 bases between the two germline ends. The length of the CDR3 is 16 residues. CDR3 DNA sequence: TGTGCCAGCAGCGTATTCGGTTCTAGCTCCTACAATGAGCAGTTCTTC. It specifies CASSVFGSSSYNEQFF. The full variable domain, its missing parts supplied by reference TRBV9 and TRBJ2-1, is DSGVTQTPKHLITATGQRVTLRCSPRSGDLSVYWYQQSLDQGLQFLIQYYNGEERAKGNILERFSAQQFPDLHSELNLSSLELGDSALYFCASSVFGSSSYNEQFFGPGTRLTVL.

This sequence joins TRBV4-1 and TRBJ2-1, with 9 nucleotides matching TRBD2. The J segment lost 7 bases and the V segment lost 4 bases, leaving 5 bases of the junction unmatched. The CDR3 is 14 amino acids. The V gene's germline CDR1 is MGHRA and CDR2 YSYEKL. DNA of the CDR3: TGCGCCAGCAGCCGACTAGCGGCCAATAATGAGCAGTTCTTC. Its protein is CASSRLAANNEQFF.